The rows below give T cell receptor beta chains drawn from one sample of a study of radiotherapy plus CTLA-4 blockade in lung cancer. Clones were sequenced by immunoSEQ multiplex PCR, and TCRdb holds only the in-frame ones, with some missing. The table lists tens of thousands of clones, more than 75% of them singletons, with 7.5% to 8% in the top ten. The specimen was peripheral blood, collected from a patient treated with radiotherapy plus ipilimumab. These TCRs come from a human donor with non-small cell lung cancer who had stable disease on radiotherapy plus ipilimumab. The CDR3 runs from the conserved cysteine through the conserved F or W. Each record gives: V gene, J gene, clone size, D gene, CDR3 DNA, CDR3 protein. The D gene is left open where the match is weak. Not every row has a clone size; where given, it reads once, few, many or a size class.

v_call: TRBV23-1; j_call: TRBJ1-1; clone_size: .; d_call: .; cdr3_nt: TGCGCCAGCAGTCAAAAGGGAGCCACCGGACGGCTTGAAGCTTTCTTT; cdr3_aa: CASSQKGATGRLEAFF
v_call: TRBV14; j_call: TRBJ1-3; clone_size: .; d_call: .; cdr3_nt: TGTGCCAGCAGCCAATTTCGCCGATTGGAGGGAAACACCATATATTTT; cdr3_aa: CASSQFRRLEGNTIYF
v_call: TRBV13; j_call: TRBJ2-7; clone_size: .; d_call: TRBD1; cdr3_nt: TGTGCCAGCAGCTCAAGTTGGACAGGGCCGGACGAGCAGTACTTC; cdr3_aa: CASSSSWTGPDEQYF
v_call: TRBV9; j_call: TRBJ2-7; clone_size: .; d_call: .; cdr3_nt: TGTGCCAGCAGCTCGGACTTCCATTCCTACGAGCAGTACTTC; cdr3_aa: CASSSDFHSYEQYF
v_call: TRBV6-1; j_call: TRBJ2-3; clone_size: .; d_call: TRBD1; cdr3_nt: TGTGCCACCAGGCAGGGACAGGGGGCAGGCGATACGCAGTATTTT; cdr3_aa: CATRQGQGAGDTQYF
v_call: TRBV6-1; j_call: TRBJ1-1; clone_size: .; d_call: .; cdr3_nt: TGTGCCAGCCTCCCCAGCTCCGGACAGTACACTGAAGCTTTCTTT; cdr3_aa: CASLPSSGQYTEAFF
v_call: TRBV5-6; j_call: TRBJ2-5; clone_size: .; d_call: .; cdr3_nt: TGTGCCAGCAGCTTGGGTCTAGTACGGCAAGAGACCCAGTACTTC; cdr3_aa: CASSLGLVRQETQYF
v_call: TRBV7-2; j_call: TRBJ1-4; clone_size: .; d_call: TRBD1; cdr3_nt: TGTGCCAGCAGCTTAGGACAGGGTAGAGAAAAACTGTTTTTT; cdr3_aa: CASSLGQGREKLFF
v_call: TRBV5-6; j_call: TRBJ2-2; clone_size: .; d_call: TRBD1; cdr3_nt: TGTGCCAGCAGCTTACGGGACAGGGGGCTGGGGGAGCTGTTTTTT; cdr3_aa: CASSLRDRGLGELFF
v_call: TRBV10-1; j_call: TRBJ2-3; clone_size: .; d_call: TRBD2; cdr3_nt: TGCGCCAGCAGTGAGGTCCTAGCGGGGAACACAGATACGCAGTATTTT; cdr3_aa: CASSEVLAGNTDTQYF
v_call: TRBV7-8; j_call: TRBJ1-1; clone_size: once; d_call: TRBD1; cdr3_nt: TGTGCCAGCAGCTTCCAGGGGGGTGACACTGAAGCTTTCTTT; cdr3_aa: CASSFQGGDTEAFF
v_call: TRBV6-5; j_call: TRBJ2-5; clone_size: .; d_call: TRBD2; cdr3_nt: TGTGCCGGGGGGAGGGAAGAGACCCAGTACTTC; cdr3_aa: CAGGREETQYF
v_call: TRBV29-1; j_call: TRBJ2-1; clone_size: .; d_call: TRBD2; cdr3_nt: TGCAGCGTCGGACTAGCCAATGAGCAGTTCTTC; cdr3_aa: CSVGLANEQFF
v_call: TRBV7-2; j_call: TRBJ2-5; clone_size: .; d_call: .; cdr3_nt: TGTGCCAGCAGCCGTATGGAAGGAGAAGAGACCCAGTACTTC; cdr3_aa: CASSRMEGEETQYF
v_call: TRBV4-3; j_call: TRBJ2-1; clone_size: .; d_call: TRBD2; cdr3_nt: TGCGCCAGCAGCCGAACAGCGGGGGCCCCCTACAATGAGCAGTTCTTC; cdr3_aa: CASSRTAGAPYNEQFF
v_call: TRBV5-1; j_call: TRBJ2-5; clone_size: .; d_call: TRBD1; cdr3_nt: TGCGCCAGCAGCCTGGTAACAGGGGGACAGGGGCTCCAAGAGACCCAGTACTTC; cdr3_aa: CASSLVTGGQGLQETQYF
v_call: TRBV2; j_call: TRBJ1-4; clone_size: .; d_call: .; cdr3_nt: TGTGCCAGCAGGCAGGGTCTAAATAATGAAAAACTGTTTTTT; cdr3_aa: CASRQGLNNEKLFF
v_call: TRBV5-1; j_call: TRBJ2-3; clone_size: few; d_call: .; cdr3_nt: TGCGCCAGCAGCTTGGCTCTACCCGCAGATACGCAGTATTTT; cdr3_aa: CASSLALPADTQYF
v_call: TRBV19; j_call: TRBJ2-7; clone_size: medium-sized; d_call: .; cdr3_nt: TGTGCCAGTAGTACCGGGGAGACTTATACGGCCTACGAGCAGTACTTC; cdr3_aa: CASSTGETYTAYEQYF
v_call: TRBV7-9; j_call: TRBJ1-2; clone_size: once; d_call: TRBD1; cdr3_nt: TGTGCCAGCAGTACGGGACAGGTACTTGGCTACACCTTC; cdr3_aa: CASSTGQVLGYTF
v_call: TRBV5-1; j_call: TRBJ1-6; clone_size: few; d_call: .; cdr3_nt: TGCGCCAGCAGCCCCGGACAGAATAATTCACCCCTCCACTTT; cdr3_aa: CASSPGQNNSPLHF
v_call: TRBV10-3; j_call: TRBJ2-3; clone_size: .; d_call: TRBD2; cdr3_nt: TGTGCCATCAGTGAGTCACTAGCGGGGGTGTCGTCGGATACGCAGTATTTT; cdr3_aa: CAISESLAGVSSDTQYF
v_call: TRBV11-2; j_call: TRBJ1-1; clone_size: .; d_call: .; cdr3_nt: TGTGCCAGCAGCTTAAGCAGCCCCGTCACCATGAACACTGAAGCTTTCTTT; cdr3_aa: CASSLSSPVTMNTEAFF
v_call: TRBV9; j_call: TRBJ1-3; clone_size: .; d_call: TRBD1; cdr3_nt: TGTGCCAGCAGCAGGGACAGCGAATCTGGAAACACCATATATTTT; cdr3_aa: CASSRDSESGNTIYF
v_call: TRBV2; j_call: TRBJ1-1; clone_size: .; d_call: TRBD1; cdr3_nt: TGTGCCAGCAGCCGTACCGCCAGGGGGACTGAAGCTTTCTTT; cdr3_aa: CASSRTARGTEAFF
v_call: TRBV7-9; j_call: TRBJ1-2; clone_size: .; d_call: TRBD1; cdr3_nt: TGTGCCAGCAGCTCATCCGGACAGGGAAACTATGGCTACACCTTC; cdr3_aa: CASSSSGQGNYGYTF
v_call: TRBV27; j_call: TRBJ1-2; clone_size: once; d_call: .; cdr3_nt: TGTGCCAGCAGTTTATACAGAGACTATGGCTACACCTTC; cdr3_aa: CASSLYRDYGYTF
v_call: TRBV6-6; j_call: TRBJ2-1; clone_size: .; d_call: TRBD2; cdr3_nt: TGTGCCAGCAGTTTGGGCGGGGGGCCAATACGCAATGAGCAGTTCTTC; cdr3_aa: CASSLGGGPIRNEQFF
v_call: TRBV6-6; j_call: TRBJ2-1; clone_size: .; d_call: TRBD1; cdr3_nt: TGTGCCAGCAGTTACGGGGGACAGCCACTCAATGAGCAGTTCTTC; cdr3_aa: CASSYGGQPLNEQFF
v_call: TRBV5-4; j_call: TRBJ2-7; clone_size: .; d_call: TRBD1; cdr3_nt: TGTGCCAGCAGCCCGCGGACAGGTTACGAGCAGTACTTC; cdr3_aa: CASSPRTGYEQYF
v_call: TRBV5-1; j_call: TRBJ2-1; clone_size: .; d_call: TRBD2; cdr3_nt: TGCGCCAGCAGCTTACTAGCGGAATACAATGAGCAGTTCTTC; cdr3_aa: CASSLLAEYNEQFF
v_call: TRBV18; j_call: TRBJ2-7; clone_size: .; d_call: .; cdr3_nt: TGTGCCAGCTCACCGACAGGCTCGACCTACGAGCAGTACTTC; cdr3_aa: CASSPTGSTYEQYF
v_call: TRBV6-5; j_call: TRBJ1-2; clone_size: .; d_call: TRBD1; cdr3_nt: TGTGCCAGCAGTCCCGACAGGGGAAGCTCCTATGGCTACACCTTC; cdr3_aa: CASSPDRGSSYGYTF
v_call: TRBV6-1; j_call: TRBJ1-1; clone_size: .; d_call: .; cdr3_nt: TGTGCCAGCAGTGAAGCAGGGGGACTATCGGGCACTGAAGCTTTCTTT; cdr3_aa: CASSEAGGLSGTEAFF
v_call: TRBV5-6; j_call: TRBJ2-1; clone_size: once; d_call: TRBD2; cdr3_nt: TGTGCCAGCAGCTTCCCTACCACTAGCGGGGTGGGAAATGAGCAGTTCTTC; cdr3_aa: CASSFPTTSGVGNEQFF
v_call: TRBV28; j_call: TRBJ1-2; clone_size: once; d_call: .; cdr3_nt: TGTGCCAGCAGTTTAATCCTTACAAGGAACTATGGCTACACCTTC; cdr3_aa: CASSLILTRNYGYTF
v_call: TRBV7-2; j_call: TRBJ1-1; clone_size: few; d_call: .; cdr3_nt: TGTGCCAGCAGCTTAGGGCCCAGCGGCCGGGGGGCTTTCTTT; cdr3_aa: CASSLGPSGRGAFF
v_call: TRBV2; j_call: TRBJ1-1; clone_size: .; d_call: .; cdr3_nt: TGTGCCAGCAGTACCCGAGGGGGGGCTGAAGCTTTCTTT; cdr3_aa: CASSTRGGAEAFF
v_call: TRBV19; j_call: TRBJ2-5; clone_size: .; d_call: TRBD1; cdr3_nt: TGTGCCAGTAGTGCAGGCCCCAGGGGGATGAAGACCCAGTACTTC; cdr3_aa: CASSAGPRGMKTQYF
v_call: TRBV5-4; j_call: TRBJ1-3; clone_size: .; d_call: .; cdr3_nt: TGTGCCAGCAGCCCATCGACAGCCGTCTCTGGAAACACCATATATTTT; cdr3_aa: CASSPSTAVSGNTIYF
v_call: TRBV25-1; j_call: TRBJ1-2; clone_size: .; d_call: .; cdr3_nt: TGTGCCAGCAGTGAGGTGAATCAGGGAGGCTACACCTTC; cdr3_aa: CASSEVNQGGYTF
v_call: TRBV9; j_call: TRBJ1-3; clone_size: once; d_call: .; cdr3_nt: TGTGCCAGCAGCGTCACAGGGATCTCTGACTCTGGAAACACCATATATTTT; cdr3_aa: CASSVTGISDSGNTIYF
v_call: TRBV6-1; j_call: TRBJ1-2; clone_size: .; d_call: .; cdr3_nt: TGTGCCAGCAGTGAAGAGGCAGTAAACTATGGCTACACCTTC; cdr3_aa: CASSEEAVNYGYTF
v_call: TRBV30; j_call: TRBJ1-1; clone_size: .; d_call: .; cdr3_nt: TGTGCCTGGCCACCAACAGGGCTCCCTAGGGGTGAAGCTTTCTTT; cdr3_aa: CAWPPTGLPRGEAFF
v_call: TRBV6-6; j_call: TRBJ1-2; clone_size: .; d_call: .; cdr3_nt: TGTGCCAGCAGCGACAGCCTCACGGGCTATGGCTACACCTTC; cdr3_aa: CASSDSLTGYGYTF
v_call: TRBV5-1; j_call: TRBJ1-4; clone_size: .; d_call: .; cdr3_nt: TGCGCCAGCAGCCACCACGGGGGGGAAAAACTGTTTTTT; cdr3_aa: CASSHHGGEKLFF
v_call: TRBV5-1; j_call: TRBJ1-2; clone_size: .; d_call: .; cdr3_nt: TGCGCCAGCAGCTTGACCGGGGGTGGGGGCCTCCACACCTTC; cdr3_aa: CASSLTGGGGLHTF
v_call: TRBV6-6; j_call: TRBJ2-7; clone_size: .; d_call: TRBD2; cdr3_nt: TGTGCCAGCAGCCCACTGGCGGGGGTTTACGAGCAGTACTTC; cdr3_aa: CASSPLAGVYEQYF
v_call: TRBV9; j_call: TRBJ1-6; clone_size: .; d_call: .; cdr3_nt: TGTGCCAGCAGCGGACAGAGGTCGTACAATTCACCCCTCCACTTT; cdr3_aa: CASSGQRSYNSPLHF
v_call: TRBV20-1; j_call: TRBJ1-2; clone_size: .; d_call: .; cdr3_nt: TGCAGTGCTAAAGGACTTGGTGGCTACACCTTC; cdr3_aa: CSAKGLGGYTF
v_call: TRBV27; j_call: TRBJ2-3; clone_size: once; d_call: TRBD2; cdr3_nt: TGTGCCAGCAGTTTGGGACTAGCTAACACAGATACGCAGTATTTT; cdr3_aa: CASSLGLANTDTQYF
v_call: TRBV9; j_call: TRBJ1-2; clone_size: .; d_call: .; cdr3_nt: TGTGCCAGCAGCGCGGACCGGGCCCCACGGGACTATGGCTACACCTTC; cdr3_aa: CASSADRAPRDYGYTF
v_call: TRBV5-8; j_call: TRBJ1-6; clone_size: .; d_call: .; cdr3_nt: TGTGCCAGCAGCATCCGGCGCGGCGGGAATTCACCCCTCCACTTT; cdr3_aa: CASSIRRGGNSPLHF
v_call: TRBV2; j_call: TRBJ2-5; clone_size: .; d_call: TRBD2; cdr3_nt: TGTGCCAGCAGGCCGCGGGGGTCTATCGAGACCCAGTACTTC; cdr3_aa: CASRPRGSIETQYF
v_call: TRBV18; j_call: TRBJ1-3; clone_size: .; d_call: .; cdr3_nt: TGTGCCAGCTCACCGCTCGGGCAGATGGGAGCTGGAAACACCATATATTTT; cdr3_aa: CASSPLGQMGAGNTIYF
v_call: TRBV7-9; j_call: TRBJ1-5; clone_size: .; d_call: .; cdr3_nt: TGTGCCAGCAGCCAAAGCGGGGCCTATAGCAATCAGCCCCAGCATTTT; cdr3_aa: CASSQSGAYSNQPQHF
v_call: TRBV28; j_call: TRBJ1-2; clone_size: .; d_call: .; cdr3_nt: TGTGCCAGCATCCTTAACTTAGCTGGCTATGGCTACACCTTC; cdr3_aa: CASILNLAGYGYTF
v_call: TRBV6-5; j_call: TRBJ1-2; clone_size: few; d_call: .; cdr3_nt: TGTGCCAGCAGGGTCTCCGGCAGCTCCTATGGCTACACCTTC; cdr3_aa: CASRVSGSSYGYTF
v_call: TRBV10-1; j_call: TRBJ2-4; clone_size: .; d_call: TRBD2; cdr3_nt: TGCGCCAGCAGTGAGTCGGGACTAGTTAACATTCAGTACTTC; cdr3_aa: CASSESGLVNIQYF